The T cell receptor beta chain described here comes from a study of T cell changes during pregnancy in multiple sclerosis. A single count supports this clone. Repertoires were generated with immunoSEQ multiplex PCR, while TCRdb's copy carries only in-frame clones and drops some. The data hold some 24,000 clones, with around nine tenths observed a single time. The receptor comes from a female donor in good health, enrolled as a control in a pregnancy study. The source material was CD4+ T cells from peripheral blood mononuclear cells, sampled in the second trimester of pregnancy.

CDR3 sequence reads: CASSRTRTNTGELFF. The DNA of the CDR3 is TGTGCCAGCAGCCGGACTAGGACGAACACCGGGGAGCTGTTTTTT. This chain connects TRBV7-3 to TRBJ2-2; 7 bases agree with TRBD2. The CDR3 loop spans 15 amino acids. Germline V gene sequence: CDR1 SGHTA, CDR2 FQGTGA. Trimming removed 5 bases from V and 0 bases from J; junction bases left unmatched: 3.